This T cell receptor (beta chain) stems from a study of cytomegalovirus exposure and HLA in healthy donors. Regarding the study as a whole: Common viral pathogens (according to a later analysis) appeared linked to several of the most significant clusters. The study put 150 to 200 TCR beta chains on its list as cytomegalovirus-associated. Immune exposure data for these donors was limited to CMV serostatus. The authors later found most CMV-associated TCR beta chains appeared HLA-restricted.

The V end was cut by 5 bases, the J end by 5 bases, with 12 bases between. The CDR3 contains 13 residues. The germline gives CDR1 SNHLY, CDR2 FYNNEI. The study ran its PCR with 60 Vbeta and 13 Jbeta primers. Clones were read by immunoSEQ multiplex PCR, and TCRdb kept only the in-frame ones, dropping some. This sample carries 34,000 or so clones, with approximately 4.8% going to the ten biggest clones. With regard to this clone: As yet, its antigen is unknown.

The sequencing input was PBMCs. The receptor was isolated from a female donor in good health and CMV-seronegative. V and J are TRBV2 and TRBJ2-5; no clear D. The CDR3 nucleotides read TGTGCCAGCAGTACCACTCCTCGGGAGACCCAGTACTTC. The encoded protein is CASSTTPRETQYF.